This T cell receptor (beta chain) was identified in a study of T cell responses to AZD1222 COVID-19 vaccine. Regarding the study as a whole: Only six or seven AZD1222 recipients were seropositive at baseline. No repertoire was sampled before or during the peak T cell response, only after it.

The trim removed 5 bases at V and 9 bases at J, leaving 13 bases unmatched. CDR1 is LNHDA, CDR2 SQIVND, per germline (reference sequence). The CDR3 consists of 15 residues. Generated by immunoSEQ multiplex PCR, the TCRdb table keeps only in-frame clones and is missing some. This repertoire shows about 82,000 clones, more than 80% found once; its top ten account for approximately 5.4%. This clone has only one observation. The antigen is undetermined. Here the sequenced sample was peripheral blood, taken on day 0 of AZD1222 vaccination. The receptor was isolated from an adult in good health. The chain recombines TRBV19 with TRBJ1-5; 7 positions agree with TRBD1. CDR3 sequence reads: CASSVSTTGFWPQHF. CDR3 bases: TGTGCCAGTAGTGTCTCGACGACAGGGTTTTGGCCCCAGCATTTT.